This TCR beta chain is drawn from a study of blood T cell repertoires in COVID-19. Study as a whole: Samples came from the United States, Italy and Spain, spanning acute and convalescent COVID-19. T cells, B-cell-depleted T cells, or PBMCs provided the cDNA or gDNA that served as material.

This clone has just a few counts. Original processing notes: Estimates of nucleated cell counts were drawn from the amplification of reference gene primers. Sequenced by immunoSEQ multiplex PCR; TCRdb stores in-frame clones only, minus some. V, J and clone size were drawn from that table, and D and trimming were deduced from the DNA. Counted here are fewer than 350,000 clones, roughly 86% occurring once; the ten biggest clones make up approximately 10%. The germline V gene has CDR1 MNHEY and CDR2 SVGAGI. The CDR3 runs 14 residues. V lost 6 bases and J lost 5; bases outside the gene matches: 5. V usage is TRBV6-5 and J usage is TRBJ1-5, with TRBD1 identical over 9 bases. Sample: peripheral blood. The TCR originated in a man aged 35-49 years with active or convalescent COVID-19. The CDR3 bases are TGTGCCAGCAGGACGACAGGGGGGGATCAGCCCCAGCATTTT. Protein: CASRTTGGDQPQHF.